One sample yielded the 23 T cell receptor beta chains listed below, sequenced in a study of cytomegalovirus exposure and HLA in healthy donors. The PCR made use of 60 Vbeta and 13 Jbeta primers. TCRdb's copy holds only in-frame clones and misses some; the assay was immunoSEQ multiplex PCR. The repertoire holds fewer than 130,000 clones, with roughly 78% as singletons. Input material: PBMCs. The receptor set was obtained from a woman aged 25-40 years in good health and CMV-seronegative.

The J gene is TRBJ2-1, the V gene TRBV30; 8 bases are a match to TRBD2. V dropped 3 bases and J dropped 6; count of bases not matched to a gene: 7. From germline, CDR1 is GTSNPN and CDR2 SVGIG (reference sequence). This CDR3 is 14 amino acids long. The CDR3 bases are TGTGCCTGGAGGGGCGGGGGGTATGGCAATGAGCAGTTCTTC. Protein: CAWRGGGYGNEQFF.

The chain uses TRBV6-1 and TRBJ2-7; a weak D match, TRBD2 (6 bases). Between the trimmed V and J ends, which lost 4 bases and 4 bases, there was a span of 17 bases. The CDR3 length is 15 residues. The germline V gene has CDR1 MNHNS and CDR2 SASEGT. In DNA, the CDR3 is TGTGCCAGCAGTGCATCTAGCGTCCATCCTTACGAGCAGTACTTC. It specifies CASSASSVHPYEQYF.

This clone has a single count. J is TRBJ2-7 and V is TRBV7-2; no definite D call. CDR3 length equals 14 residues. Germline-derived CDR1 and CDR2 are SGHTA and FQGNSA. Trimming pared 1 base from V and 2 bases from J, leaving 9 bases between. CDR3 protein: CASSLGARTYEQYF. CDR3 bases: TGTGCCAGCAGCTTAGGGGCACGGACCTACGAGCAGTACTTC. Looking up the rest from reference TRBV7-2 and TRBJ2-7 gives the full variable domain: GAGVSQSPSNKVTEKGKDVELRCDPISGHTALYWYRQSLGQGLEFLIYFQGNSAPDKSGLPSDRFSAERTGGSVSTLTIQRTQQEDSAVYLCASSLGARTYEQYFGPGTRLTVT.

The J gene is TRBJ2-5, the V gene TRBV6-6, with TRBD1 matching over 9 bases. CDR1 and CDR2 (germline): MNHNY, SVGAGI (reference sequence). The CDR3 is 15 residues long. V was clipped by 6 bases and J by 5 bases; unmatched bases: 10. In DNA, the CDR3 is TGTGCCAGCAGCACCGGGACAGGGCATAGGGAGACCCAGTACTTC. Translated: CASSTGTGHRETQYF.

Note on this clone: At one end, the junction sequence differs from germline, possibly due to a read error. In DNA, the CDR3 is TGCAGCGTAACGAATCCGGACAGCTCCTACAAGCAGTACTTC. Translating gives CSVTNPDSSYKQYF. The J gene is TRBJ2-7, the V gene TRBV29-1; TRBD1 might be the D (6 bases). Looked up from germline, CDR1 is SQVTM and CDR2 is ANQGSEA. The CDR3 has 14 residues.

The J gene is TRBJ2-5, the V gene TRBV4-2; 9 bases align to TRBD2. The CDR3 sequence is 16 residues long. J gave up 2 bases and V 0 bases, and 4 bases lay outside the gene matches. From germline, CDR1 is LGHNA and CDR2 YNFKEQ. As DNA, the CDR3 is TGTGCCAGCAGCCAAGAGGCGCGGGGGGGGCAAGAGACCCAGTACTTC. Encoded protein: CASSQEARGGQETQYF.

The J gene is TRBJ1-2, the V gene TRBV4-1, with D perhaps matching TRBD1 (6 bases). The CDR3 has 14 residues. The V end lost 4 bases, the J end lost 1 base, and 10 bases lay between the germline ends. Germline loops: CDR1 MGHRA, CDR2 YSYEKL. The CDR3 DNA sequence: TGCGCCAGCAGCCCAGGACAGAATAACTATGGCTACACCTTC. It is translated as CASSPGQNNYGYTF.

The chain links TRBV10-3 to TRBJ1-6; TRBD1 agrees at 10 bases. Germline V gives CDR1 ENHRY, CDR2 SYGVKD. The CDR3 length is 14 residues. V dropped 5 bases and J dropped 7; count of bases not matched to a gene: 2. The CDR3 loop reads CAISLGQGNSPLHF. The CDR3 region has the DNA TGTGCCATCAGTTTGGGACAGGGGAATTCACCCCTCCACTTT.

The chain joins TRBV7-2 to TRBJ2-1, with 9 bases aligning to TRBD1. With 5 bases clipped from V and 7 bases from J, the junction kept 0 bases outside the gene matches. The CDR3 has 12 residues. Germline V gives CDR1 SGHTA, CDR2 FQGNSA. The CDR3 nucleotides read TGTGCCAGCAGCGACAGGGGGAATGAGCAGTTCTTC. Its protein is CASSDRGNEQFF. The variable domain in full, completed from reference TRBV7-2 and TRBJ2-1, reads GAGVSQSPSNKVTEKGKDVELRCDPISGHTALYWYRQSLGQGLEFLIYFQGNSAPDKSGLPSDRFSAERTGGSVSTLTIQRTQQEDSAVYLCASSDRGNEQFFGPGTRLTVL.

This chain uses TRBV18 with TRBJ1-5; D is undetermined. The CDR3 sequence is 16 residues long. V shed 2 bases and J shed 0 bases, with 11 bases lying between them. The germline V gene encodes CDR1 KGHSH and CDR2 LQKENI. CDR3 sequence (DNA): TGTGCCAGCTCACCAAACCCCCAGGCTAGCAATCAGCCCCAGCATTTT. This encodes CASSPNPQASNQPQHF.

The CDR3 sequence is CASSDGGSSGNTIYF. CDR3 coding DNA: TGTGCCAGCAGTGACGGCGGGAGCTCTGGAAACACCATATATTTT. This rearrangement joins TRBV28 to TRBJ1-3; D gene uncertain. The CDR3 is made up of 15 amino acids. The V end was cut by 5 bases, the J end by 0 bases, with 11 bases between. From germline, CDR1 is MDHEN and CDR2 SYDVKM.

The V gene is TRBV4-1, the J gene TRBJ2-3; 7 nucleotides agree with TRBD2. Germline-derived CDR1 and CDR2 are MGHRA and YSYEKL. CDR3 length equals 15 residues. With V trimmed by 3 bases and J by 3 bases, 6 bases remained unmatched. The DNA of the CDR3 is TGCGCCAGCAGCCAGACAGCGGGAATAACAGATACGCAGTATTTT. The encoded protein is CASSQTAGITDTQYF.

This clone was detected only once. The rearrangement uses TRBV28 and TRBJ1-2; D might be TRBD1 (6 bases). Per germline, CDR1 MDHEN and CDR2 SYDVKM. Trimming cost V 5 bases and J 4 bases, with 14 bases left between them. The CDR3 totals 14 residues. CDR3 coding DNA: TGTGCCAGCAGTAAACCCGGACAGACCTATGGCTACACCTTC. Protein product: CASSKPGQTYGYTF.

The sample holds one count of this clone. The chain uses TRBV28 and TRBJ1-2; tentative D call: TRBD1 (5 bases). Per germline, CDR1 MDHEN and CDR2 SYDVKM. There are 15 residues in the CDR3. The V end lost 7 bases, the J end lost 4 bases, and 19 bases lay between the germline ends. This CDR3 is CASTPWEAQGYGYTF. CDR3 bases: TGTGCCAGCACCCCGTGGGAGGCCCAGGGCTATGGCTACACCTTC.

This clone came up a few times. The chain couples TRBV11-3 to TRBJ2-1; D is possibly TRBD2 (6 bases). The V gene's germline CDR1 is SGHNT and CDR2 YENEEA. This CDR3 region has 14 residues. V lost 4 bases to trimming and J lost 7 bases, with 14 bases between them. Here the CDR3 reads CASSSRERGNEQFF. CDR3 sequence (DNA): TGTGCCAGCAGCTCTCGGGAGCGCGGTAATGAGCAGTTCTTC.

CDR3 loop: CASTPSDRRGGYTF. Here the CDR3 DNA reads TGTGCCAGCACCCCATCGGACAGAAGAGGTGGCTACACCTTC. The chain recombines TRBV27 with TRBJ1-2; a possible D gene is TRBD1 (6 bases). Trimming pared 7 bases from V and 7 bases from J, leaving 19 bases between. In germline, CDR1 is MNHEY, CDR2 SMNVEV (reference sequence). The CDR3 spans 14 residues.

This sequence joins TRBV27 and TRBJ1-2, with TRBD1 as a possible D gene (6 bases). Germline V gene data show CDR1 as MNHEY and CDR2 as SMNVEV (reference sequence). This CDR3 comprises 14 residues. V lost 6 bases, J lost 4 bases, and 15 bases lay in between. The DNA for the CDR3 is TGTGCCAGCAGCCCTGGGGGCGGCGGCTATGGCTACACCTTC. Translating it yields CASSPGGGGYGYTF.

This clone was seen once. The chain links TRBV28 to TRBJ1-1; D not resolved. There are 14 residues in the CDR3. Germline V gene sequence: CDR1 MDHEN, CDR2 SYDVKM. Deletions cut 5 bases from V and 5 bases from J, with 15 bases between. CDR3 sequence: CASSTPLPGTEAFF. CDR3 nucleotide sequence: TGTGCCAGCAGTACACCCCTCCCGGGGACTGAAGCTTTCTTT.

This clone is a singleton in its sample. The chain uses TRBV29-1 and TRBJ2-3; 12 nucleotides line up with TRBD2. Per germline, CDR1 SQVTM and CDR2 ANQGSEA. The junction had 8 bases not matched to a gene; V was cut back by 6 bases and J by 1 base. There are 16 residues in the CDR3. CDR3 sequence (DNA): TGCAGCGTAACCGGGACTAGCGGGTTAGGCACAGATACGCAGTATTTT. This gives the protein CSVTGTSGLGTDTQYF.

The chain is built from TRBV20-1 and TRBJ1-4; 7 bases align to TRBD1. CDR1 is DFQATT and CDR2 is SNEGSKA in the germline V gene (reference sequence). The J segment lost 7 bases and the V segment lost 6 bases, leaving 2 bases of the junction unmatched. This CDR3 spans 11 amino acids. CDR3 in DNA: TGCAGTGCACGGGACAGTGAAAAACTGTTTTTT. Amino acids: CSARDSEKLFF.

This rearrangement joins TRBV6-1 to TRBJ1-1; 9 bases are shared with TRBD1. Germline V CDR1 and CDR2: MNHNS, SASEGT. The CDR3 totals 15 residues. Losses at the gene ends were 6 bases for V and 5 bases for J; bases not matched to a gene: 10. The CDR3 loop is CASRKGTGSGTEAFF. CDR3 DNA: TGTGCCAGCAGGAAGGGGACAGGGTCGGGTACTGAAGCTTTCTTT.

In this sample, this clone turned up once. The chain recombines TRBV4-1 with TRBJ1-2; 8 bases align to TRBD1. The junction had 12 bases not matched to a gene; V was cut back by 4 bases and J by 5 bases. The germline V gene has CDR1 MGHRA and CDR2 YSYEKL. The CDR3 sequence is 16 residues long. CDR3 DNA: TGCGCCAGCAGCCTCGGGTACGCAGGGGGCGCGTATGGCTACACCTTC. Its translation: CASSLGYAGGAYGYTF.

The chain links TRBV2 to TRBJ2-2; D perhaps matches TRBD2 (6 bases). The CDR3 runs 14 residues. V gave up 6 bases and J gave up 1 base, with 9 bases separating them. CDR1 and CDR2 from the germline V gene are SNHLY and FYNNEI. Here the CDR3 DNA reads TGTGCCAGCAGGGGACTCGTGAACACCGGGGAGCTGTTTTTT. Translating it yields CASRGLVNTGELFF.